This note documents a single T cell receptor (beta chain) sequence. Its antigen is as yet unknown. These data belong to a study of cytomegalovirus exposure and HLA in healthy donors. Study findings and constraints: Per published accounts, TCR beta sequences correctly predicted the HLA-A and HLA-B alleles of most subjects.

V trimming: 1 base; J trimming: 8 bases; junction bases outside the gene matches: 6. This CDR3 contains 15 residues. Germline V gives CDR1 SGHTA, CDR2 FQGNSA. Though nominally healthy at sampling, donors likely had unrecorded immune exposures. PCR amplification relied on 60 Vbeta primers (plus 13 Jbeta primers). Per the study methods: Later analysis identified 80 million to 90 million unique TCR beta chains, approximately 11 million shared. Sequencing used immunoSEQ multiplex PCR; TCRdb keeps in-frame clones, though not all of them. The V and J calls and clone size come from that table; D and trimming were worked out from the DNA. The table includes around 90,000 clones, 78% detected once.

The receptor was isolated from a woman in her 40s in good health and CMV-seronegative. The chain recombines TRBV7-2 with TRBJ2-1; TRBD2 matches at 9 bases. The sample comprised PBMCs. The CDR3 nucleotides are TGTGCCAGCAGCTTAGATAGCGGGAGCCCGGATGAGCAGTTCTTC. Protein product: CASSLDSGSPDEQFF. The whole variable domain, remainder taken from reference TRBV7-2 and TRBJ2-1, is GAGVSQSPSNKVTEKGKDVELRCDPISGHTALYWYRQSLGQGLEFLIYFQGNSAPDKSGLPSDRFSAERTGGSVSTLTIQRTQQEDSAVYLCASSLDSGSPDEQFFGPGTRLTVL.